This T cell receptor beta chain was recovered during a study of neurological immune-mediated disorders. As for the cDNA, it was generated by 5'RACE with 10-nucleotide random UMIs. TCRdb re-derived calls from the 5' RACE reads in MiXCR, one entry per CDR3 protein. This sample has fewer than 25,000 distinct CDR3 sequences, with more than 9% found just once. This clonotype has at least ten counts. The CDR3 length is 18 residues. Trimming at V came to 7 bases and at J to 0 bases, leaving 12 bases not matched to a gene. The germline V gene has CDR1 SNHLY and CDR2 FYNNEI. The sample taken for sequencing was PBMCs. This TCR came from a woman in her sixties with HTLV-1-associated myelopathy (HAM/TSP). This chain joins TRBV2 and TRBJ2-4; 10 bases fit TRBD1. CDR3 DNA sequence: TGTGCCAGCATACCCCGGGACAGGGGTACATCAGCCAAAAACATTCAGTACTTC. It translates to CASIPRDRGTSAKNIQYF.